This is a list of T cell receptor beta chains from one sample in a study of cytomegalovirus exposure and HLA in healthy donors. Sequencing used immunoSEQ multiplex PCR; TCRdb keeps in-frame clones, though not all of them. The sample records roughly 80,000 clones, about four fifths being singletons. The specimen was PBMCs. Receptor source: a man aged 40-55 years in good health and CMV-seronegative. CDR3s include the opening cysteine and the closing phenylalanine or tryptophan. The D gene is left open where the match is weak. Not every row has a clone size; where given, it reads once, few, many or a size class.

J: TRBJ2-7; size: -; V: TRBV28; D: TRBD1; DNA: TGTGCCAGCAGTTCCTCGCGGGACAGGGGGATCTACGAGCAGTACTTC; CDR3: CASSSSRDRGIYEQYF
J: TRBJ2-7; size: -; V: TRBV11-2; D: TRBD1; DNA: TGTGCCAGCAGCCAGGGACAGGGGTCTTACGAGCAGTACTTC; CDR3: CASSQGQGSYEQYF
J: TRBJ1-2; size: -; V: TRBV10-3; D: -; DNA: TGTGCCATCCGGGGGGACAATCCCTCTTCTCGCTATGGCTACACCTTC; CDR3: CAIRGDNPSSRYGYTF
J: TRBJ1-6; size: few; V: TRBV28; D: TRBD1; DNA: TGTGCCAGCAGGCTACCGGGACAGGGGAATTCACCCCTCCACTTT; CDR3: CASRLPGQGNSPLHF
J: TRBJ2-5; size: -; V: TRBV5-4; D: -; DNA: TGTGCCAGCAGCCGGGACATGGTTGAGACCCAGTACTTC; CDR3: CASSRDMVETQYF
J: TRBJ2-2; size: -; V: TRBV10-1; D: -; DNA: TGCGCCAGCAGCGACACTAACACCGGGGAGCTGTTTTTT; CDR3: CASSDTNTGELFF
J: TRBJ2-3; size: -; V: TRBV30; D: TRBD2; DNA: TGTGCCTGGAGTATCGGACTAGCGGGGGGGCTTGGCACAGATACGCAGTATTTT; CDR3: CAWSIGLAGGLGTDTQYF
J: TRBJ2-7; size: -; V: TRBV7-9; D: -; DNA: TGTGCCAGCAGCTCGCGGGGTTCCCCCGCCGAGCAGTACTTC; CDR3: CASSSRGSPAEQYF
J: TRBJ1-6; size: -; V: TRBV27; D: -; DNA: TGTGCCAGCAGTTTCCGAACAGATTCACCCCTCCACTTT; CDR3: CASSFRTDSPLHF
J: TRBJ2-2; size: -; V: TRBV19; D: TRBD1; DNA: TGTGCCAGTACCACCCGACAGGGGAAATACGACACCGGGGAGCTGTTTTTT; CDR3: CASTTRQGKYDTGELFF
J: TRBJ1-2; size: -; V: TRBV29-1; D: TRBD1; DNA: TGCAGCGTTGATCGGACAGGGGGTTTTAGTGGCTACACCTTC; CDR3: CSVDRTGGFSGYTF
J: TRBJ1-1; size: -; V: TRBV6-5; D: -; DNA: TGTGCCAGCAGTTCCCTAGAGTTGTCTGAAGCTTTCTTT; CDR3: CASSSLELSEAFF
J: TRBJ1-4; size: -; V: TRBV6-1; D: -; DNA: TGTGCCAGCAGTGAGTTCAGTTCTAATGAAAAACTGTTTTTT; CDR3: CASSEFSSNEKLFF
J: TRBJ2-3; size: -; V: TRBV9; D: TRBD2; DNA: TGTGCCAGCAGCGAGGGCGGGGGGGCCTCTCCTAGCACAGATACGCAGTATTTT; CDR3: CASSEGGGASPSTDTQYF
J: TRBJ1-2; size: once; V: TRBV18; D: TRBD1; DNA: TGTGCCAGCTCACCACCGGCCAGGGGGGCGGGCTACACCTTC; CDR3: CASSPPARGAGYTF
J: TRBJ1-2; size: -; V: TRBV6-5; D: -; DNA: TGTGCCAGCAGTGTGTACAGGGCGGACTATGGCTACACCTTC; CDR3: CASSVYRADYGYTF
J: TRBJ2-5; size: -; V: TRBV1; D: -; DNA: TGCACCAGCAGCCCCCGGACAGGAGAAGGGAGGGAGACCCAGTACTTC; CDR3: CTSSPRTGEGRETQYF
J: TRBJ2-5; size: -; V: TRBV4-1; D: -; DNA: TGCGCCAGCAGTCTGGGAGCAGGGGAATGGGAGACCCAGTACTTC; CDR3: CASSLGAGEWETQYF
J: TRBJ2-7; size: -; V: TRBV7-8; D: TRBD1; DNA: TGTGCCAGCAGCTTACACAGGGGGCCCTCCTACGAGCAGTACTTC; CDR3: CASSLHRGPSYEQYF
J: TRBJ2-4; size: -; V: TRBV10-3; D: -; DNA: TGTGCCATCAGGGCTAGCCTGGCGGGAAACATTCAGTACTTC; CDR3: CAIRASLAGNIQYF
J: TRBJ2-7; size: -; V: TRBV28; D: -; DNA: TGTGCCAGCATCCACCAGGGGTCCTACGAGCAGTACTTC; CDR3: CASIHQGSYEQYF
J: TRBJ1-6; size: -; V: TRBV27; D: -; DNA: TGTGCCAGCAGTTTATATGGACAGTTGTATAATTCACCCCTCCACTTT; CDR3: CASSLYGQLYNSPLHF
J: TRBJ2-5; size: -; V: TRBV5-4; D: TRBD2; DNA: TGTGCCAGCAGCTTATCTAGCGGGGGGCAAGAGACCCAGTACTTC; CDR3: CASSLSSGGQETQYF
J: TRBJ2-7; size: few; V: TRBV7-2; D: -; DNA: TGTGCCAGCAGCTTAGCGCTAGCCTCCTACGAGCAGTACTTC; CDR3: CASSLALASYEQYF
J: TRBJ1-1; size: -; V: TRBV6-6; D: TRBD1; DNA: TGTGCCAGCAGTTACCCCGGGACAGACATGAACACTGAAGCTTTCTTT; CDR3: CASSYPGTDMNTEAFF
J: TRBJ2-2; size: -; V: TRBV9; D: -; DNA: TGTGCCACAGGTGTTGGGGGGGCGCGCACCGGGGAGCTGTTTTTT; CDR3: CATGVGGARTGELFF
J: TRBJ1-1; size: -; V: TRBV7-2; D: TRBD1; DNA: TGTGCCAGCAGCCGTGGGACAGGGACTGAAGCTTTCTTT; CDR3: CASSRGTGTEAFF
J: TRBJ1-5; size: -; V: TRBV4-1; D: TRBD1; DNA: TGCGCCAGCTCCCTAGAGGGACAGGGCAATCAGCCCCAGCATTTT; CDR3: CASSLEGQGNQPQHF
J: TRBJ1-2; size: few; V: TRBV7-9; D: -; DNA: TGTGCCAGCAGCTTAGGGGCTGAATATGGCTACACCTTC; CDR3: CASSLGAEYGYTF